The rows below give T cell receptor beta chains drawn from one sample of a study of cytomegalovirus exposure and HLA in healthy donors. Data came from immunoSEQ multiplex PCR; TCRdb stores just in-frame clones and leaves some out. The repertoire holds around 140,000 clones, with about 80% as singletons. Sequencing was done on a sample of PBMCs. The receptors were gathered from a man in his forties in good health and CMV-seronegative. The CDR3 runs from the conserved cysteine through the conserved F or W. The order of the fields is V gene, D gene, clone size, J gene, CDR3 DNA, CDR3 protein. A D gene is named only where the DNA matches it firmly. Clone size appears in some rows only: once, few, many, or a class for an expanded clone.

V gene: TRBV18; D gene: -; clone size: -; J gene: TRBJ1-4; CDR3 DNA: TGTGCCAGCTCCCTGGCTCAGAATGAAAAACTGTTTTTT; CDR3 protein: CASSLAQNEKLFF
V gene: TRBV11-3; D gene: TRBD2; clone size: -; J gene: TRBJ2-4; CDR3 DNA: TGTGCCAGCAGCTTAGGAGGGGCGGGGGGGCAGGACATTCAGTACTTC; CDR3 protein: CASSLGGAGGQDIQYF
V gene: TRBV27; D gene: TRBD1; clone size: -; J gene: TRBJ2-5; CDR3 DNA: TGTGCCAGCAGTAGGATGGACAGGGGTCGGGGAGAGACCCAGTACTTC; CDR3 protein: CASSRMDRGRGETQYF
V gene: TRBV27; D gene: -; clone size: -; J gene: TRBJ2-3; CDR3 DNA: TGTGCCAGCAGTTCCTACGGACAGCCGAGCACAGATACGCAGTATTTT; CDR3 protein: CASSSYGQPSTDTQYF
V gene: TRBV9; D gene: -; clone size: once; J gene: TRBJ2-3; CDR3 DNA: TGTGCCAGCAGCGTGAGAAGCACAGATACGCAGTATTTT; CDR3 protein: CASSVRSTDTQYF
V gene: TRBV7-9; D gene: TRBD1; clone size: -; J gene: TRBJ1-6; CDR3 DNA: TGTGCCAGCGGGAGGACAGGCGGGGACTATAATTCACCCCTCCACTTT; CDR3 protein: CASGRTGGDYNSPLHF
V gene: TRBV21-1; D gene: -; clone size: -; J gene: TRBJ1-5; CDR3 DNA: TGTGCCAGCAGCAATGCATCCCAACGGAGCAATCAGCCCCAGCATTTT; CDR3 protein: CASSNASQRSNQPQHF
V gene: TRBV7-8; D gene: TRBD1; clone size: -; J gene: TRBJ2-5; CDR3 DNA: TGTGCCAGCAGATCTGACAGGGTAGAGACCCAGTACTTC; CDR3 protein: CASRSDRVETQYF
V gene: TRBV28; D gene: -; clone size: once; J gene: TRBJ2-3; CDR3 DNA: TGTGCCAGCAGTTTATGGGGGGCGGCCGATACGCAGTATTTT; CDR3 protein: CASSLWGAADTQYF
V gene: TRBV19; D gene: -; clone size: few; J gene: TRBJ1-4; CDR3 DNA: TGTGCCAGTAGGCCCAGGTGGATCAACGAAAAACTGTTTTTT; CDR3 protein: CASRPRWINEKLFF
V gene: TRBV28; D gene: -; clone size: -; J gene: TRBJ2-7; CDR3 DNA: TGTGCCAGCAGTTTCTCGATTGTACAGGGCTACGAGCAGTACTTC; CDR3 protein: CASSFSIVQGYEQYF